Listed below are T cell receptor beta chains from one sample, sequenced in a study of blood T cell repertoires in COVID-19. Assay used: immunoSEQ multiplex PCR; TCRdb lists only in-frame clones, some missing. The table includes about 360,000 clones, roughly 90% detected once. The sample taken for sequencing was peripheral blood. Every receptor here comes from an older woman with COVID-19, enrolled during active disease. Each CDR3 is given with its conserved first and last residue. The D gene is left open where the match is weak. For some rows the clone size is stated as once, few or many, or as a class when expanded; others skip it.

CASSLILPGQGRNTEAFF,TGTGCCAGCAGCCTTATACTTCCGGGACAGGGTAGGAACACTGAAGCTTTCTTT,TRBV5-6,.,TRBD1,TRBJ1-1
CASSLWTGGKPQHF,TGTGCCAGTAGTCTCTGGACAGGCGGGAAGCCCCAGCATTTT,TRBV19,few,TRBD1,TRBJ1-5
CASSSGVGIGNQPQHF,TGTGCCAGCAGCTCAGGGGTGGGGATTGGGAATCAGCCCCAGCATTTT,TRBV11-2,.,.,TRBJ1-5
CASSLKGLAGGLGTDTQYF,TGTGCCAGCAGCTTAAAGGGACTAGCGGGGGGGCTGGGCACAGATACGCAGTATTTT,TRBV7-3,.,TRBD2,TRBJ2-3
CASSRFGQGGNTEAFF,TGTGCCAGCAGCCGTTTTGGACAGGGTGGGAACACTGAAGCTTTCTTT,TRBV7-3,.,TRBD1,TRBJ1-1
CSATREYEQYF,TGCAGTGCTACCCGGGAGTACGAGCAGTACTTC,TRBV20-1,.,.,TRBJ2-7
CSVEMGATNEKLFF,TGCAGCGTTGAAATGGGGGCGACTAATGAAAAACTGTTTTTT,TRBV29-1,once,.,TRBJ1-4
CASSLTGAVGNTEAFF,TGCGCCAGCAGCTTGACAGGGGCAGTGGGAAACACTGAAGCTTTCTTT,TRBV5-1,.,TRBD1,TRBJ1-1
CASSPRLSGF,TGTGCCAGCAGCCCTAGACTGAGCGGCTTC,TRBV3-1/TRBV3-2,.,.,TRBJ1-2
CASSFGDRDSPLHF,TGTGCCAGCAGCTTTGGTGACCGGGATTCACCCCTCCACTTT,TRBV5-4,.,.,TRBJ1-6
CASSLVGGGYPNEQFF,TGTGCCAGCAGCTTAGTGGGCGGGGGGTACCCCAATGAGCAGTTCTTC,TRBV7-6,once,TRBD2,TRBJ2-1
CASTYTGINEKLFF,TGTGCCAGTACCTATACAGGCATTAATGAAAAACTGTTTTTT,TRBV19,.,.,TRBJ1-4
CSVERQETQYF,TGCAGTGTCGAGCGGCAAGAGACCCAGTACTTC,TRBV20-1,.,.,TRBJ2-5
CASSAVYTGELFF,TGTGCCAGTAGTGCGGTATACACCGGGGAGCTGTTTTTT,TRBV19,.,.,TRBJ2-2
CASSIAGNYNSPLHF,TGTGCCAGTAGTATTGCCGGGAACTATAATTCACCCCTCCACTTT,TRBV19,.,.,TRBJ1-6
CASSEGGGLGYTF,TGTGCCAGCAGTGAAGGGGGAGGGTTGGGCTACACCTTC,TRBV2,.,.,TRBJ1-2
CASSQTGQGARGYTF,TGTGCCAGCTCACAAACCGGACAGGGAGCTAGGGGCTACACCTTC,TRBV18,.,TRBD1,TRBJ1-2
CASSRLYRQVTEAFF,TGTGCCAGCAGCCGACTATACCGACAGGTCACTGAAGCTTTCTTT,TRBV3-1/TRBV3-2,few,.,TRBJ1-1
CASSLTGQMSSYNEQFF,TGTGCCAGCTCACTAACGGGACAGATGAGCTCCTACAATGAGCAGTTCTTC,TRBV18,many,TRBD1,TRBJ2-1
CASSAGLAGFHLSYEQYF,TGTGCCAGCAGCGCTGGACTAGCGGGTTTCCACCTCTCCTACGAGCAGTACTTC,TRBV11-2,.,TRBD2,TRBJ2-7
CAISPPSSYNEQFF,TGTGCCATCAGTCCCCCGAGCTCCTACAATGAGCAGTTCTTC,TRBV10-3,.,.,TRBJ2-1
CASSLRVNEKLFF,TGTGCCAGCAGCTTGAGGGTTAATGAAAAACTGTTTTTT,TRBV11-2,.,.,TRBJ1-4
CASRAGTGFGNTIYF,TGTGCCAGCAGAGCCGGGACAGGGTTTGGAAACACCATATATTTT,TRBV6-5,.,TRBD1,TRBJ1-3
CASSPPKRLSSYNEQFF,TGTGCCAGCTCACCACCGAAACGCTTGAGCTCCTACAATGAGCAGTTCTTC,TRBV18,.,.,TRBJ2-1
CASSVESGSYNEQFF,TGTGCCAGCAGCGTCGAAAGCGGATCCTACAATGAGCAGTTCTTC,TRBV9,.,.,TRBJ2-1
CASSFTGDQETQYF,TGTGCCAGCAGTTTTACAGGGGACCAAGAGACCCAGTACTTC,TRBV6-5,.,TRBD1,TRBJ2-5
CASRGGFWESTQYF,TGTGCCAGTCGCGGGGGTTTTTGGGAGAGTACGCAGTATTTT,TRBV19,.,TRBD2,TRBJ2-3
CASKDSAYGYTF,TGTGCCAGTAAGGACAGTGCCTATGGCTACACCTTC,TRBV19,once,.,TRBJ1-2
CASSWGTGSYGYTF,TGTGCCAGCAGCTGGGGGACAGGGTCCTATGGCTACACCTTC,TRBV5-4,.,TRBD1,TRBJ1-2
CASSFGTGIRPPLHF,TGTGCCAGCAGTTTTGGTACAGGGATCAGGCCACCCCTCCACTTT,TRBV27,.,.,TRBJ1-6
CASSYAAGGPADTQYF,TGCGCCAGCAGCTATGCAGCGGGGGGGCCGGCAGATACGCAGTATTTT,TRBV5-1,.,TRBD2,TRBJ2-3
CASSLVVAGGVDEQFF,TGTGCCAGCAGCTTAGTAGTAGCGGGGGGCGTAGATGAGCAGTTCTTC,TRBV7-9,.,TRBD2,TRBJ2-1
CASSFRTGVLGNTEAFF,TGCGCCAGCAGCTTCCGGACAGGGGTTTTGGGGAACACTGAAGCTTTCTTT,TRBV5-1,.,TRBD1,TRBJ1-1
CASSERRLAGAPDTQYF,TGTGCCAGCAGTGAGCGGAGACTAGCGGGGGCCCCGGATACGCAGTATTTT,TRBV6-1,.,TRBD2,TRBJ2-3
CASRAQGYPGTQYF,TGTGCCAGCAGGGCACAGGGTTACCCGGGTACGCAGTATTTT,TRBV6-1,.,.,TRBJ2-3
CASSPTGGREKLFF,TGTGCCAGCAGCCCCACAGGGGGCCGTGAAAAACTGTTTTTT,TRBV7-2,.,TRBD1,TRBJ1-4
CASRRNGETEAFF,TGTGCCAGCAGGAGAAACGGGGAAACTGAAGCTTTCTTT,TRBV5-5,.,.,TRBJ1-1
CATSRPPTGRSTGELFF,TGTGCCACCAGCAGGCCCCCGACAGGGCGTTCCACCGGGGAGCTGTTTTTT,TRBV15,.,TRBD1,TRBJ2-2
CASSPQGGLTDTQYF,TGTGCCAGCTCACCACAAGGCGGCCTCACAGATACGCAGTATTTT,TRBV18,.,.,TRBJ2-3
CASSIGAGAAYGYTF,TGTGCCAGTAGTATAGGAGCGGGAGCGGCGTATGGCTACACCTTC,TRBV19,few,.,TRBJ1-2
CASSYSTGTGNQPQHF,TGTGCCAGCAGTTACTCGACCGGGACAGGCAATCAGCCCCAGCATTTT,TRBV6-6,.,TRBD1,TRBJ1-5
CASKTGSGEQFF,TGTGCCAGTAAGACTGGGTCCGGTGAGCAGTTCTTC,TRBV19,.,.,TRBJ2-1
CASSLTGWGTEAFF,TGTGCCAGCAGCTTGACAGGGTGGGGAACTGAAGCTTTCTTT,TRBV7-8,.,TRBD1,TRBJ1-1
CASSLGTGVINEQFF,TGTGCCAGCAGCTTGGGGACAGGGGTCATCAATGAGCAGTTCTTC,TRBV7-7,once,TRBD1,TRBJ2-1
CASSQGGNTGELFF,TGTGCCAGCAGCCAGGGAGGGAACACCGGGGAGCTGTTTTTT,TRBV3-1/TRBV3-2,.,.,TRBJ2-2
CASRDLRGVQPQHF,TGTGCCAGTAGAGATCTACGGGGGGTTCAGCCCCAGCATTTT,TRBV19,.,.,TRBJ1-5
CAWRNPRDRASTDTQYF,TGTGCCTGGAGAAACCCCAGAGACAGGGCTAGCACAGATACGCAGTATTTT,TRBV30,.,TRBD1,TRBJ2-3
CSVEDGTGYEKLFF,TGCAGCGTTGAAGATGGGACAGGCTATGAAAAACTGTTTTTT,TRBV29-1,once,TRBD1,TRBJ1-4
CASSALAGVGEQYF,TGTGCCAGCAGCGCACTAGCGGGGGTGGGAGAGCAGTACTTC,TRBV7-9,.,TRBD2,TRBJ2-7
CASSQGVRGSYSNQPQHF,TGCGCCAGCAGCCAAGGGGTGAGAGGGTCATATAGCAATCAGCCCCAGCATTTT,TRBV4-1,.,.,TRBJ1-5
CASSPRDSGRGSPLHF,TGTGCCAGCAGCCCCCGGGACAGTGGTAGAGGTTCACCCCTCCACTTT,TRBV9,once,TRBD1,TRBJ1-6
CASSPGTGTYNEQFF,TGTGCCAGCAGCCCCGGGACAGGGACCTACAATGAGCAGTTCTTC,TRBV7-9,.,TRBD1,TRBJ2-1
CASTPPGGGHYNEQFF,TGTGCCAGTACCCCCCCGGGCGGGGGGCATTACAATGAGCAGTTCTTC,TRBV19,once,TRBD2,TRBJ2-1
CAISGAGGRVNTSSYEQYF,TGTGCCATCAGTGGGGCTGGGGGCAGGGTGAACACAAGCTCCTACGAGCAGTACTTC,TRBV10-3,.,.,TRBJ2-7
CASSITGTSGPYNEQFF,TGTGCCAGTAGTATCACCGGGACTAGCGGGCCCTACAATGAGCAGTTCTTC,TRBV19,few,TRBD2,TRBJ2-1